The present TCR beta chain was sequenced within a study of neurological immune-mediated disorders. Study observations and caveats: Private repertoires in all groups were suggested by the finding that expanded clones across subjects shared no CDR3 amino acid sequences.

The time point here: longitudinal time-point 2. As healthy controls, volunteers from a blood bank in Maryland, USA, were used. Germline V gene lookup returns CDR1 SGHNT and CDR2 YYREEE (reference sequence). The J segment lost 0 bases and the V segment lost 3 bases, leaving 7 bases of the junction unmatched. The CDR3 totals 17 residues. 5'RACE generated cDNA with 10-nucleotide random UMIs. A single record per CDR3 protein comes from TCRdb applying MiXCR to the 5' RACE reads. The repertoire holds fewer than 35,000 distinct CDR3 sequences, with more than 10% as singletons. This clonotype was recorded many times. Its antigen is still unknown.

The receptor was derived from a woman aged 40 to 49 in good health. The chain employs TRBV5-4 and TRBJ2-1, with TRBD2 identical over 9 bases. Sequencing was done on a sample of PBMCs. CDR3 in amino acids: CASSWGSGGFSYNEQFF. CDR3 nucleotide sequence: TGTGCCAGCAGCTGGGGAAGCGGGGGGTTCTCCTACAATGAGCAGTTCTTC.